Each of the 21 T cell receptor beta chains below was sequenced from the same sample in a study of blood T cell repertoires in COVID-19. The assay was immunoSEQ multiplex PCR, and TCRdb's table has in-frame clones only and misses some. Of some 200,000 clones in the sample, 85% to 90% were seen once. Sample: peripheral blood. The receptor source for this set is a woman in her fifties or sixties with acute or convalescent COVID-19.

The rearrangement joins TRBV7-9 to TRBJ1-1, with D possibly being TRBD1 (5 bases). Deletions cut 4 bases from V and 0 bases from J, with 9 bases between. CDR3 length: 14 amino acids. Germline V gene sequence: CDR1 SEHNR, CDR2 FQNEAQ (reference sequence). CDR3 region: CASSSRTLNTEAFF. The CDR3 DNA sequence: TGTGCCAGCAGCTCCCGGACACTGAACACTGAAGCTTTCTTT.

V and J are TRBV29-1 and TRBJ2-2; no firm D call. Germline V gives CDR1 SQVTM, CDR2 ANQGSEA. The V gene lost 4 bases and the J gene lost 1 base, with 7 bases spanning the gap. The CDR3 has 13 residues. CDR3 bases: TGCAGCGTTGGTTCAGGGAACACCGGGGAGCTGTTTTTT. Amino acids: CSVGSGNTGELFF.

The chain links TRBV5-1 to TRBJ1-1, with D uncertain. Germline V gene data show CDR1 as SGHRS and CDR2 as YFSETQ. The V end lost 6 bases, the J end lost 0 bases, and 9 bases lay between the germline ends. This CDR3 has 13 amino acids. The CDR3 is CASNPDLNTEAFF. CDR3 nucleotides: TGCGCCAGCAATCCCGACTTGAACACTGAAGCTTTCTTT.

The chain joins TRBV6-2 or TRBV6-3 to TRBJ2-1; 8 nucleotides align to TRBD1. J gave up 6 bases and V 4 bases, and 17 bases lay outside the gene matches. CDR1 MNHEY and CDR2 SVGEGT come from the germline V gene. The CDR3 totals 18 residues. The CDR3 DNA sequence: TGTGCCAGCAGTTCGGGCAGGGGGCGCCCGAGCAAGGTCAATGAGCAGTTCTTC. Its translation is CASSSGRGRPSKVNEQFF.

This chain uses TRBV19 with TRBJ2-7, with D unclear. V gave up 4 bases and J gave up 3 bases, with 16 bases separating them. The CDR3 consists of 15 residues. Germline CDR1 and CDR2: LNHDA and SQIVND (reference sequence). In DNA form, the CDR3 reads TGTGCCAGTAGTACTTCCAACACCTTGCTCTACGAGCAGTACTTC. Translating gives CASSTSNTLLYEQYF.

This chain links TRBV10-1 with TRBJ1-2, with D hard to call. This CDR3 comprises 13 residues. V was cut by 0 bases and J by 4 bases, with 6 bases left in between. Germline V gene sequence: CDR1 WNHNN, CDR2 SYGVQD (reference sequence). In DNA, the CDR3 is TGCGCCAGCAGTGAGTCTGGCAGCTATGGCTACACCTTC. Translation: CASSESGSYGYTF.

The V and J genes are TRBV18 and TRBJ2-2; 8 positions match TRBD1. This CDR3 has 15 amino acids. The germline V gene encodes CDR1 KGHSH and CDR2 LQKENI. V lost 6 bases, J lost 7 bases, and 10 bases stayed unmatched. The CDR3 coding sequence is TGTGCCAGCTCCCCCGGGACAGGCGACATCGGGGAGCTGTTTTTT. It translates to CASSPGTGDIGELFF. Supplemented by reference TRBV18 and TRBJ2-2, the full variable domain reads NAGVMQNPRHLVRRRGQEARLRCSPMKGHSHVYWYRQLPEEGLKFMVYLQKENIIDESGMPKERFSAEFPKEGPSILRIQQVVRGDSAAYFCASSPGTGDIGELFFGEGSRLTVL.

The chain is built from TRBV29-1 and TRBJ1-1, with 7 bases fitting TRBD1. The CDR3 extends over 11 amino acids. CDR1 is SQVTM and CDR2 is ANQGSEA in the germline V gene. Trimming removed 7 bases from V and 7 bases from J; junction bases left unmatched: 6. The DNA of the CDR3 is TGCAGCGCCCGACAGGGAATTGAAGCTTTCTTT. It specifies CSARQGIEAFF.

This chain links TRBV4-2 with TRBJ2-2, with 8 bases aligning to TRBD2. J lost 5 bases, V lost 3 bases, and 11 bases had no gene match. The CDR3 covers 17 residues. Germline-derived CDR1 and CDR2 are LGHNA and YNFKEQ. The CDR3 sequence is CASSQTSGRLGTGELFF. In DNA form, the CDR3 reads TGTGCCAGCAGCCAGACAAGCGGGAGACTGGGTACCGGGGAGCTGTTTTTT.

The CDR3 protein is CASRVNAIDGYTF. The CDR3 DNA follows: TGTGCCAGCAGGGTAAATGCTATTGATGGCTACACCTTC. The chain combines TRBV6-5 with TRBJ1-2; D is unclear. With 6 bases removed from V and 6 bases from J, the gap between germline ends came to 14 bases. The germline gives CDR1 MNHEY, CDR2 SVGAGI. The CDR3 length is 13 residues.

CDR3 nucleotides: TGTGCCAGCAGTTACTCGGGGCCCTCTTGGGGAGAAAAACTGTTTTTT. It is translated as CASSYSGPSWGEKLFF. The chain has TRBV6-5 and TRBJ1-4; TRBD1 might be the D (5 bases). Germline V gives CDR1 MNHEY, CDR2 SVGAGI. V lost 0 bases and J 8 bases, leaving 16 bases between the germline ends. The CDR3 has 16 amino acids.

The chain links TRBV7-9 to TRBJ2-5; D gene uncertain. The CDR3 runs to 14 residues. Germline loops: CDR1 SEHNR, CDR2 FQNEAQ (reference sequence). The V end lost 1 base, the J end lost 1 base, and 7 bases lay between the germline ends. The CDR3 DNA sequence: TGTGCCAGCAGCTTAGGCGGTAGCCAAGAGACCCAGTACTTC. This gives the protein CASSLGGSQETQYF.

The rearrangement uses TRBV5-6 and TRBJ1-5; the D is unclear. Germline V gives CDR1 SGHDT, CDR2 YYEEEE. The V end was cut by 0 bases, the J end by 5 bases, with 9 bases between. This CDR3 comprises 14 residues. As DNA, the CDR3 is TGTGCCAGCAGCTTGGGAGGGATCTATCAGCCCCAGCATTTT. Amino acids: CASSLGGIYQPQHF.

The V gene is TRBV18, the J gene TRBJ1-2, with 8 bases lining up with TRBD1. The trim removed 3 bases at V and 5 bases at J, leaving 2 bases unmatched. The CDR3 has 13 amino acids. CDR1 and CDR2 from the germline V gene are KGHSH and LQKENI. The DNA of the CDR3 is TGTGCCAGCTCACCTGGGACAGGATATGGCTACACCTTC. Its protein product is CASSPGTGYGYTF. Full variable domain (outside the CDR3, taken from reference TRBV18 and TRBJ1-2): NAGVMQNPRHLVRRRGQEARLRCSPMKGHSHVYWYRQLPEEGLKFMVYLQKENIIDESGMPKERFSAEFPKEGPSILRIQQVVRGDSAAYFCASSPGTGYGYTFGSGTRLTVV.

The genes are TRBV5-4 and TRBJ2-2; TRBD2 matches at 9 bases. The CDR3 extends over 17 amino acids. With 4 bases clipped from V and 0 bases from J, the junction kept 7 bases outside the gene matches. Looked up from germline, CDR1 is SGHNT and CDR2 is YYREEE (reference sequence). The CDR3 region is CASSPRASGTNTGELFF. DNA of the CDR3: TGTGCCAGCAGCCCCAGGGCTAGCGGGACGAACACCGGGGAGCTGTTTTTT.

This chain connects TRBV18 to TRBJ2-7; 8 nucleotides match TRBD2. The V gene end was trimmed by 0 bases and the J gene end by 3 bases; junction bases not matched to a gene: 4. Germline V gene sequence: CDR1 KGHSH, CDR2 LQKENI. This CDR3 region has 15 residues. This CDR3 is CASSPPTSGGYEQYF. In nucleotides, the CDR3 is TGTGCCAGCTCACCACCCACTAGCGGAGGCTACGAGCAGTACTTC.

The CDR3 coding sequence is TGTGCCAGCTCACCCATGTCAGGGGCCTACAATGAGCAGTTCTTC. Translated, it gives CASSPMSGAYNEQFF. The chain is built from TRBV18 and TRBJ2-1; perhaps TRBD1 as D (6 bases). Trimming removed 3 bases at V and 2 bases at J, with 11 bases between. CDR1 KGHSH and CDR2 LQKENI come from the germline V gene. This CDR3 comprises 15 residues.

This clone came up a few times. The CDR3 is CASFGGFDTIYF. CDR3 bases: TGTGCCAGCTTTGGGGGGTTTGACACCATATATTTT. The chain links TRBV6-5 to TRBJ1-3; D may be TRBD1 (5 bases). The V end was cut by 8 bases, the J end by 8 bases, with 13 bases between. The CDR3 is 12 residues long. CDR1 is MNHEY and CDR2 is SVGAGI in the germline V gene.

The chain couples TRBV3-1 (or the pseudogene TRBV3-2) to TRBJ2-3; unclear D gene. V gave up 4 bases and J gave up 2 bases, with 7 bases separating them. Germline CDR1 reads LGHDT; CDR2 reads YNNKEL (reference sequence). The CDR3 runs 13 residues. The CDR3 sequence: CASSRGDTDTQYF. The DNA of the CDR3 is TGTGCCAGCAGCCGAGGCGACACAGATACGCAGTATTTT.

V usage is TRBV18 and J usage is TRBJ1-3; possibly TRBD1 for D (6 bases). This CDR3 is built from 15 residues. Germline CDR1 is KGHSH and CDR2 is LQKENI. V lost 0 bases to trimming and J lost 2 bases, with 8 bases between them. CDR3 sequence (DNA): TGTGCCAGCTCACCACCGTCAGGGGCTGGAAACACCATATATTTT. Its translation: CASSPPSGAGNTIYF.

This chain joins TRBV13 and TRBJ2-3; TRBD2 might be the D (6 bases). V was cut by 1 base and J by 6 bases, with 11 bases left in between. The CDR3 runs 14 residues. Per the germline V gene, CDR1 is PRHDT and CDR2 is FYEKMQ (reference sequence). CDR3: CASSLAGDGDTQYF. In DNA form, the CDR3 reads TGTGCCAGCAGCTTAGCGGGAGACGGGGATACGCAGTATTTT.